Below, 10 T cell receptor beta chains from the same sample are listed, as sequenced in a study of T-cell reconstitution after alpha-beta-depleted transplantation in children. The authors prepared the TCRbeta library with unique molecular identifiers. Via MiXCR, TCRdb re-called the PCR reads, giving one row per CDR3 protein. The sample contains hundreds of thousands of distinct CDR3 sequences, about an eighth of which appear only once. The sequences come from PBMCs, collected before TCRalphabeta/CD19-depleted stem cell transplant. The receptor source for this set is a girl aged 2 to 9 with congenital amegakaryocytic thrombocytopenia, due to receive a stem cell transplant.

This clonotype was seen a single time. This may be a read error: a much more frequent sequence differs by one nucleotide. The chain recombines TRBV7-9 with TRBJ1-2, with D unresolved. Germline V gives CDR1 SEHNR, CDR2 FQNEAQ (reference sequence). This CDR3 has 14 residues. Here the CDR3 DNA reads TGTGCCAGCAGCTTGCCGGATGGTAGCTATGGCTACAACTTC. It encodes CASSLPDGSYGYNF.

This clonotype was observed at least ten times. This rearrangement joins TRBV15 to TRBJ2-4; D is possibly TRBD2 (6 bases). Looked up from germline, CDR1 is LNHNV and CDR2 is YYDKDF (reference sequence). The CDR3 consists of 13 residues. Trimming left V 2 bases short and J 7 bases short, with 9 bases between. The CDR3 region has the DNA TGTGCCACCAGCAGACCCGGAGGGAACATTCAGTACTTC. This gives the protein CATSRPGGNIQYF.

This clonotype was seen ten or more times. The chain has TRBV4-1 and TRBJ2-2, with a weak D call TRBD2 (5 bases). Germline CDR1 MGHRA, CDR2 YSYEKL. V lost 8 bases and J lost 3, with 16 bases in between. The CDR3 sequence is 15 residues long. The CDR3: CASEPRRADTGELFF. The CDR3 region has the DNA TGCGCCAGCGAGCCGCGGCGGGCGGACACCGGGGAGCTGTTTTTT.

This clonotype was seen at least ten times. The gene calls are TRBV24-1 and TRBJ2-7, with D possibly being TRBD1 or TRBD2 (5 bases each). V was cut by 7 bases and J by 5 bases, with 17 bases left in between. CDR1 is KGHDR, CDR2 SFDVKD, per germline. There are 14 residues in the CDR3. The CDR3 spells CATSGAGRKDEQYF. The CDR3 region has the DNA TGTGCCACCAGCGGGGCAGGGCGAAAAGACGAGCAGTACTTC.

At least ten counts were recorded for this clonotype. V is TRBV10-3 and J is TRBJ2-1, with 7 bases fitting TRBD2. J lost 5 bases, V lost 8 bases, and 12 bases had no gene match. The CDR3 covers 15 residues. Germline assignment: CDR1 ENHRY and CDR2 SYGVKD. The CDR3 DNA reads as TGTGCCATCGGGGGGGGTGGGGTTACCGACAATGAGCAGTTCTTC. Amino acid sequence: CAIGGGGVTDNEQFF.

The chain employs TRBV14 and TRBJ2-3; D is unresolved. CDR1 is SGHDN and CDR2 is FVKESK in the germline V gene. The V and J ends lost 1 base and 3 bases respectively, with 11 bases between them. The CDR3 loop spans 15 amino acids. The DNA of the CDR3 is TGTGCCAGCAGCCAAGGCGTCCGGATTACAGATACGCAGTATTTT. Protein product: CASSQGVRITDTQYF.

This clonotype was picked up many times. J is TRBJ1-3 and V is TRBV12-3 or TRBV12-4; unclear D gene. This CDR3 is built from 15 residues. V was shortened by 0 bases and J by 0 bases, with 6 bases between the two germline ends. The CDR3 sequence is CASSLATYSGNTIYF. The CDR3 DNA sequence: TGTGCCAGCAGTTTAGCTACATACTCTGGAAACACCATATATTTT.

This clonotype was counted between two and nine times. This sequence joins TRBV7-9 and TRBJ2-7, with no clear D. Deletions cut 5 bases from V and 7 bases from J, with 12 bases between. CDR1 SEHNR and CDR2 FQNEAQ come from the germline V gene (reference sequence). The CDR3 has 12 residues. The CDR3 protein is CASSGTISEQYF. As DNA, the CDR3 is TGTGCCAGCAGCGGTACAATCTCGGAGCAGTACTTC.

This chain connects TRBV10-3 to TRBJ2-7; TRBD2 agrees at 9 bases. CDR1 ENHRY and CDR2 SYGVKD come from the germline V gene. The CDR3 is made up of 13 amino acids. With V trimmed by 6 bases and J by 3 bases, 3 bases remained unmatched. CDR3 in DNA: TGTGCCATCAGGACTAGCGGCTACTACGAGCAGTACTTC. Amino acid sequence: CAIRTSGYYEQYF.

A few counts support this clonotype. The V gene is TRBV10-3, the J gene TRBJ2-3; 10 positions match TRBD2. V gave up 9 bases and J gave up 2 bases; unmatched junction bases: 8. CDR3 size: 15 residues. Germline V gene lookup returns CDR1 ENHRY and CDR2 SYGVKD. The CDR3 loop reads CAMGIAGGTTDTQYF. The DNA for the CDR3 is TGTGCCATGGGGATAGCGGGAGGAACCACAGATACGCAGTATTTT.